This T cell receptor (beta chain) was sequenced during a study of blood T cell repertoires in COVID-19. Profiling relied on immunoSEQ multiplex PCR, and the TCRdb table lists in-frame clones only, not all of them. The sample lists around 190,000 clones; over 75% were seen once. Germline V gives CDR1 SNHLY, CDR2 FYNNEI. The CDR3 loop spans 13 amino acids. Trimming removed 6 bases at V and 8 bases at J, with 14 bases between. The chain uses TRBV2 and TRBJ2-1; tentatively, D is TRBD1 (6 bases). The sequencing input was peripheral blood. The TCR was taken from an older man with active or convalescent COVID-19. CDR3 sequence reads: CASSRDTADEQFF. The CDR3 nucleotides are TGTGCCAGCAGCCGGGACACGGCAGATGAGCAGTTCTTC. Full variable domain (outside the CDR3, taken from reference TRBV2 and TRBJ2-1): EPEVTQTPSHQVTQMGQEVILRCVPISNHLYFYWYRQILGQKVEFLVSFYNNEISEKSEIFDDQFSVERPDGSNFTLKIRSTKLEDSAMYFCASSRDTADEQFFGPGTRLTVL.